Below are 30 T cell receptor beta chains sequenced from a single sample in a study of cytomegalovirus exposure and HLA in healthy donors. TCRdb keeps only in-frame clones here, not all; method: immunoSEQ multiplex PCR. This sample has approximately 59,000 clones, with roughly 93% found just once. Sequenced sample: PBMCs. These receptors were collected from a young woman in good health and CMV-seropositive.

V usage is TRBV6-1 and J usage is TRBJ1-5; D gene unclear. There are 16 residues in the CDR3. V dropped 4 bases and J dropped 0 bases, with 13 bases sitting between them. Germline loops: CDR1 MNHNS, CDR2 SASEGT. The CDR3 region has the DNA TGTGCCAGCAGTGCGGGAGACGGATATAGCAATCAGCCCCAGCATTTT. Protein: CASSAGDGYSNQPQHF.

V and J are TRBV2 and TRBJ1-5; the D is unclear. The V end was cut by 3 bases, the J end by 6 bases, with 9 bases between. This CDR3 comprises 13 residues. Per germline, CDR1 SNHLY and CDR2 FYNNEI. CDR3 coding DNA: TGTGCCAGCAGTGATAGTTGGTCTCAGCCCCAGCATTTT. Its translation is CASSDSWSQPQHF.

The count of this clone is one. The chain recombines TRBV2 with TRBJ2-3, with D tentatively TRBD2 (5 bases). The germline V gene has CDR1 SNHLY and CDR2 FYNNEI. V was cut by 7 bases and J by 7 bases, with 21 bases left in between. The CDR3 extends over 15 amino acids. For the CDR3, the DNA is TGTGCCAGCACCCCCTGGGCGGGTGAAACCTATACGCAGTATTTT. Protein product: CASTPWAGETYTQYF.

CDR3 nucleotide sequence: TGCGCCAGCAGCCAAGTGCTGCAGAGCAATCAGCCCCAGCATTTT. It yields the protein CASSQVLQSNQPQHF. This chain connects TRBV4-3 to TRBJ1-5; D remains ambiguous. Looked up from germline, CDR1 is LGHNA and CDR2 is YSLEER. Trimming took 1 base from V and 1 from J, leaving 8 bases between them. This CDR3 has 15 residues.

The chain recombines TRBV2 with TRBJ2-3; 14 positions agree with TRBD2. The ends lost 6 bases at V and 1 base at J; junction bases unmatched: 9. The CDR3 covers 18 residues. Germline CDR1 reads SNHLY; CDR2 reads FYNNEI. The CDR3 spells CASSRLAGGSTRTDTQYF. DNA of the CDR3: TGTGCCAGCAGCCGACTAGCGGGGGGGTCGACCCGCACAGATACGCAGTATTTT.

This clone was observed once. The J gene is TRBJ1-4, the V gene TRBV7-9, with a weak D call TRBD1 (6 bases). The germline V gene encodes CDR1 SEHNR and CDR2 FQNEAQ (reference sequence). The CDR3 sequence is 14 residues long. Trimming shortened V by 5 bases and J by 8 bases, and 15 bases separated the two germline ends. Written as DNA, the CDR3 is TGTGCCAGCAGCCCCGGGGGGGCGTGGGAAAAACTGTTTTTT. The encoded protein is CASSPGGAWEKLFF.

The J gene is TRBJ1-2, the V gene TRBV4-1; tentatively, D is TRBD1 (5 bases). Trimming pared 3 bases from V and 6 bases from J, leaving 17 bases between. CDR3 size: 15 residues. CDR1 MGHRA and CDR2 YSYEKL come from the germline V gene. This CDR3 reads CASSQTAGREDGYTF. CDR3 nucleotide sequence: TGCGCCAGCAGCCAGACAGCAGGGAGGGAGGATGGCTACACCTTC.

This sequence joins TRBV6-1 and TRBJ1-2; TRBD1 agrees at 9 bases. The V gene end was trimmed by 3 bases and the J gene end by 4 bases; junction bases not matched to a gene: 6. The germline V gene encodes CDR1 MNHNS and CDR2 SASEGT. The CDR3 sequence is 15 residues long. Written as DNA, the CDR3 is TGTGCCAGCAGTGAGCGGACAGGGGTCCTCTATGGCTACACCTTC. It translates to CASSERTGVLYGYTF.

The chain is built from TRBV7-9 and TRBJ1-1, with 10 bases matching TRBD1. CDR1 and CDR2 (germline): SEHNR, FQNEAQ (reference sequence). This CDR3 has 15 residues. V was clipped by 1 base and J by 5 bases; unmatched bases: 4. The CDR3 sequence: CASSLGQGARTEAFF. CDR3 nucleotides: TGTGCCAGCAGCTTAGGACAGGGGGCGAGAACTGAAGCTTTCTTT.

This sequence joins TRBV7-2 and TRBJ2-5; D gene ambiguous. The CDR3 loop spans 11 amino acids. With 5 bases removed from V and 5 bases from J, the gap between germline ends came to 6 bases. Per germline, CDR1 SGHTA and CDR2 FQGNSA. The chain's CDR3 is CASSHSETQYF. The DNA of the CDR3 is TGTGCCAGCAGCCATTCCGAGACCCAGTACTTC.

CDR3 amino acids: CASRGEAYQPQHF. The CDR3 region has the DNA TGTGCCAGCAGGGGGGAGGCATATCAGCCCCAGCATTTT. This sequence joins TRBV28 and TRBJ1-5; D might be TRBD1 (5 bases). Germline lookup yields CDR1 MDHEN and CDR2 SYDVKM. V dropped 6 bases and J dropped 5 bases, with 11 bases sitting between them. The CDR3 consists of 13 residues.

The genes are TRBV29-1 and TRBJ2-2, with a possible D match to TRBD1 (6 bases). The CDR3 has 13 amino acids. V was clipped by 4 bases and J by 3 bases, with 9 bases between them. Germline V gene lookup returns CDR1 SQVTM and CDR2 ANQGSEA. CDR3 residues: CSVGGRYTGELFF. CDR3 nucleotides: TGCAGCGTTGGGGGGCGGTACACCGGGGAGCTGTTTTTT.

This sequence joins TRBV5-4 and TRBJ2-2; 8 positions agree with TRBD1. Germline loops: CDR1 SGHNT, CDR2 YYREEE (reference sequence). The CDR3 loop spans 15 amino acids. J was trimmed by 7 bases and V by 4 bases; bases with no gene match: 9. The CDR3 bases are TGTGCCAGCAGCCGAGGACAGGGCCTCAGCGGGGAGCTGTTTTTT. This translates into CASSRGQGLSGELFF.

This clone has only one observation. This chain joins TRBV11-1 and TRBJ1-1, with TRBD1 matching over 9 bases. This CDR3 has 15 amino acids. Germline V lookup: CDR1 SGHAT, CDR2 FQDESV (reference sequence). J was trimmed by 6 bases and V by 0 bases; bases with no gene match: 5. CDR3 amino acids: CASSLAGTGTAEAFF. Written as DNA, the CDR3 is TGTGCCAGCAGCTTAGCAGGGACAGGGACGGCTGAAGCTTTCTTT.

This chain connects TRBV6-1 to TRBJ1-6, with 7 positions matching TRBD1. There are 13 residues in the CDR3. Per germline, CDR1 MNHNS and CDR2 SASEGT. V shed 3 bases, J shed 14 bases, and the junction held 7 bases outside the gene matches. CDR3 sequence reads: CASSETGKEALHF. CDR3 nucleotide sequence: TGTGCCAGCAGTGAGACAGGGAAGGAAGCCCTCCACTTT.

This clone appeared once. V and J are TRBV19 and TRBJ2-5, with TRBD1 as a possible D gene (8 bases). The CDR3 has 16 residues. Germline CDR1 LNHDA, CDR2 SQIVND (reference sequence). The V end was cut by 3 bases, the J end by 3 bases, with 17 bases between. CDR3 protein: CASSMERTGREETQYF. The DNA for the CDR3 is TGTGCCAGTAGTATGGAACGGACAGGGAGGGAAGAGACCCAGTACTTC.

Comment on this clone: This CDR3 is also generated by other DNA sequences in the sample. The chain carries TRBV6-5 and TRBJ2-3; no reliable D call. Per the germline V gene, CDR1 is MNHEY and CDR2 is SVGAGI. The CDR3 consists of 12 residues. Trimming left V 4 bases short and J 2 bases short, with 4 bases between. The CDR3 region has the DNA TGTGCCAGCAGTTCTACCACAGATACGCAGTATTTT. Translation: CASSSTTDTQYF.

The chain has TRBV30 and TRBJ2-5; 11 bases are shared with TRBD1. Trimming at V came to 5 bases and at J to 4 bases, leaving 9 bases not matched to a gene. Germline values: CDR1 GTSNPN, CDR2 SVGIG (reference sequence). The CDR3 has 15 amino acids. The CDR3 here is CAWCRPGTGGETQYF. CDR3 DNA sequence: TGTGCCTGGTGTCGACCCGGGACAGGGGGAGAGACCCAGTACTTC.

V and J are TRBV5-6 and TRBJ1-1; D possibly corresponds to TRBD1 (5 bases). The germline V gene has CDR1 SGHDT and CDR2 YYEEEE. CDR3 size: 14 residues. V gave up 4 bases and J gave up 11 bases, with 21 bases separating them. CDR3 DNA: TGTGCCAGCAGCCGGGAGAGGGGAGTAATAAGGGCTTTCTTT. The encoded protein is CASSRERGVIRAFF.

The chain combines TRBV9 with TRBJ2-1, with 7 bases identical to TRBD2. J was trimmed by 4 bases and V by 4 bases; bases with no gene match: 8. CDR1 and CDR2 from the germline V gene are SGDLS and YYNGEE. The CDR3 loop spans 15 amino acids. As DNA, the CDR3 is TGTGCCAGCAGCTATTCGGGGGGACCGTACAATGAGCAGTTCTTC. It specifies CASSYSGGPYNEQFF.

This sequence joins TRBV7-6 and TRBJ2-1, with 9 bases aligning to TRBD1. Looked up from germline, CDR1 is SGHVS and CDR2 is FNYEAQ. The junction had 13 bases not matched to a gene; V was cut back by 5 bases and J by 2 bases. This CDR3 contains 18 residues. The CDR3 loop is CASSLDGTGTSAYNEQFF. DNA of the CDR3: TGTGCCAGCAGCCTAGATGGGACAGGGACCTCCGCCTACAATGAGCAGTTCTTC.

J is TRBJ2-3 and V is TRBV7-2; 10 bases agree with TRBD2. With 2 bases clipped from V and 1 base from J, the junction kept 12 bases outside the gene matches. The CDR3 totals 19 residues. The germline gives CDR1 SGHTA, CDR2 FQGNSA. In nucleotides, the CDR3 is TGTGCCAGCAGCTTAATTGGCGAGCGGGGGGGCGGCGGCACAGATACGCAGTATTTT. Its protein is CASSLIGERGGGGTDTQYF.

V and J are TRBV6-1 and TRBJ2-1; 9 nucleotides agree with TRBD2. The germline gives CDR1 MNHNS, CDR2 SASEGT. This CDR3 region has 13 residues. Trimming at V came to 6 bases and at J to 9 bases, leaving 6 bases not matched to a gene. The CDR3 coding sequence is TGTGCCAGCAGGGGACGAGCGGGGGGTGAGCAGTTCTTC. Its translation: CASRGRAGGEQFF.

The CDR3 coding sequence is TGCGCCAGCAGCCGGGCCGGGGTCTACGAGCAGTACTTC. Translation gives CASSRAGVYEQYF. The chain links TRBV5-1 to TRBJ2-7; D might be TRBD2 (5 bases). Trimming removed 4 bases at V and 3 bases at J, with 11 bases between. The CDR3 has 13 residues. In germline, CDR1 is SGHRS, CDR2 YFSETQ.

V is TRBV19 and J is TRBJ1-1; a weak D match, TRBD1 (6 bases). The CDR3 extends over 15 amino acids. The V and J ends lost 6 bases and 5 bases respectively, with 19 bases between them. CDR1 and CDR2 (germline): LNHDA, SQIVND (reference sequence). The CDR3 reads CASRPGDTKGTEAFF. In nucleotides, the CDR3 is TGTGCCAGTAGGCCAGGGGACACAAAAGGGACTGAAGCTTTCTTT.

This chain connects TRBV28 to TRBJ1-4; D might be TRBD1 (5 bases). The V end was cut by 5 bases, the J end by 4 bases, with 17 bases between. Germline V gives CDR1 MDHEN, CDR2 SYDVKM. CDR3 size: 16 residues. The CDR3 DNA follows: TGTGCCAGCAGTAACTTCGACAGCGCTTTTAATGAAAAACTGTTTTTT. Its translation: CASSNFDSAFNEKLFF. The whole variable domain, remainder taken from reference TRBV28 and TRBJ1-4, is DVKVTQSSRYLVKRTGEKVFLECVQDMDHENMFWYRQDPGLGLRLIYFSYDVKMKEKGDIPEGYSVSREKKERFSLILESASTNQTSMYLCASSNFDSAFNEKLFFGSGTQLSVL.

About this clone itself: The junction departs from the called germline gene at one end, perhaps through a read error. For the CDR3, the DNA is TGTGCCAGAAGTTATAGTGCGGGATATGGCTACACCTTC. Translated, it gives CARSYSAGYGYTF. The genes are TRBV6-5 and TRBJ1-2; D is undetermined. Looked up from germline, CDR1 is MNHEY and CDR2 is SVGAGI. This CDR3 spans 13 amino acids.

The sample holds one count of this clone. The V call is TRBV4-3, the J call TRBJ2-1; no definite D call. V gave up 1 base and J gave up 9 bases, with 16 bases separating them. Germline V lookup: CDR1 LGHNA, CDR2 YSLEER. This CDR3 is 15 amino acids long. CDR3 loop: CASSQGPLGSGEQFF. CDR3 DNA: TGCGCCAGCAGCCAAGGCCCCCTCGGGTCCGGTGAGCAGTTCTTC.

The V call is TRBV6-1, the J call TRBJ2-1, with 11 nucleotides matching TRBD2. Looked up from germline, CDR1 is MNHNS and CDR2 is SASEGT. There are 15 residues in the CDR3. V lost 5 bases to trimming and J lost 4 bases; unmatched junction nucleotides: 4. Here the CDR3 DNA reads TGTGCCAGCAGTATTAGCGGGGGGGGGTACAATGAGCAGTTCTTC. Its protein is CASSISGGGYNEQFF.

This chain connects TRBV7-9 to TRBJ2-3; D perhaps matches TRBD1 (6 bases). The V gene's germline CDR1 is SEHNR and CDR2 FQNEAQ (reference sequence). The CDR3 sequence is 12 residues long. Trimming took 1 base from V and 7 from J, leaving 6 bases between them. The CDR3 here is CASSLGGHTQYF. The CDR3 DNA is TGTGCCAGCAGCTTAGGGGGGCATACGCAGTATTTT.